This T cell receptor (beta chain) derives from a study of T-cell reconstitution after alpha-beta-depleted transplantation in children (dated by TCRdb to the mid-2010s). Regarding the research as a whole: Using TCR repertoire profiling, the study followed T-cell immune reconstitution in a quantitative way in children after TCRalphabeta/CD19-depleted allogeneic hematopoietic cell transplantation.

Receptor amplification or capture employed PCR. Sequenced on an Illumina HiSeq 2500. To normalize quantification of the TCRbeta repertoire, the TCR libraries were built with molecular barcoding that relied on unique molecular identifiers. TCRdb passed the public sequencing reads through fastp at Q25 and MiXCR, retaining productive beta sequences. Every distinct CDR3 protein forms one entry, paired with its most common genes and DNA. Within this sample are some 200,000 distinct CDR3 sequences, with more than 12% of them counted one time only. The ten largest make up 13% of the sample. There are 15 amino acids in the CDR3, from cysteine to phenylalanine inclusive. Left in the record is the CDR3 DNA by itself, 45 bases read in frame from the first base. Based on the germline V gene, the CDR1 and CDR2 sequences are WSHSY and SAAADI. V is shortened by 5 bases, J by 0 bases, and the region joining them spans 11 bases.

Ten or more counts support this clonotype. The antigen it recognizes is unknown. No per-base quality is available; no much larger clone lies one base away. The specimen comprised PBMCs from the stem cell graft donor, sampled from the stem cell graft. The receptor's source is a human donor who donated a stem cell graft to a child with acute lymphoblastic leukemia. Recombination connected TRBV10-2 to TRBJ1-3; TRBD1 is a weak D gene call, 6 bases matching. At the DNA level, the sequence is TGCGCCAGCAGTATGACAGGAGACTCTGGAAACACCATATATTTT. This codes for CASSMTGDSGNTIYF.